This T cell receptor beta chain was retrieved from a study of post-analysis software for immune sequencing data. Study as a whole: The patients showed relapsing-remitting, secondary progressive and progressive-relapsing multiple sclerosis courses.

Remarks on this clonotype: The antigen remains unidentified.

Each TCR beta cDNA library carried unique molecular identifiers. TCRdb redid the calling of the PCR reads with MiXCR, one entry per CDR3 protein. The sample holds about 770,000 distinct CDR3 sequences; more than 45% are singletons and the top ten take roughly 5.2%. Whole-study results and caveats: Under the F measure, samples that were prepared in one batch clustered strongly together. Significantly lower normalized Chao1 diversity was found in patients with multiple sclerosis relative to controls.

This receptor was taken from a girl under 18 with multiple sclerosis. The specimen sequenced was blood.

In DNA, the CDR3 is TGCAGCGGGTTGTACGGGACTAGCGGGGAGAGGGAGCAGTTCTTC. Its translation: CSGLYGTSGEREQFF. The chain uses TRBV29-1 and TRBJ2-1; 13 bases are shared with TRBD2. Germline CDR1 reads SQVTM; CDR2 reads ANQGSEA. V lost 7 bases and J lost 10; bases outside the gene matches: 13. This CDR3 contains 15 residues.